This entry concerns a single T cell receptor beta chain. Antigen unknown. The CDR3 is 11 residues long. Germline CDR1 is SQVTM and CDR2 is ANQGSEA. Trimming cost V 0 bases and J 3 bases, with 3 bases left between them. The data originate from a study of OX40 agonist ivuxolimab in advanced cancers. Study details: While on treatment, patients had intravenous ivuxolimab at 0.01 to 10 mg/kg every 2 weeks. The study reported partial responses in three patients: one hepatocellular carcinoma, two cutaneous melanoma. General observations from the study: Nonresponders, in some cases, also had low normalized T-cell clonal expansion. Average numbers of expanded clones were greater in CD8+ T cells than in CD4+.

TCRdb keeps only in-frame clones here, not all; method: immunoSEQ multiplex PCR. This sample has tens of thousands of clones, with 86% found just once. The receptor comes from an adult with an advanced solid tumor such as melanoma, head and neck, liver or kidney cancer. The chain has TRBV29-1 and TRBJ2-7; D call uncertain. Sequenced here: CD4+ or CD8+ T cells sorted from blood, sampled in a trial of the OX40 agonist ivuxolimab. The DNA of the CDR3 is TGCAGCGTTGAAGACGACTACGAGCAGTACTTC. It yields the protein CSVEDDYEQYF.